This TCR beta chain stems from a study of beta chain features in type 1 diabetes (dated by TCRdb to the late 2010s). Describing the broader study: Mean age, gender distribution, total cell number and subset yield did not differ between patients and healthy donors. The study compared the TCRB repertoires of sorted circulating CD4+ T cell subsets in recently diagnosed type 1 diabetes patients with those in matched healthy donors. A total of approximately 100,000,000 sorted cells were examined across all samples, and the number of cells per subset was strongly correlated with RNA yield. Regulatory and stem cell-like memory subsets were isolated from only 8 patients and roughly eight healthy donors, whereas naive and central memory subsets came from all 30 or so donors.

The paper as a whole reports these results and caveats: The naive, central memory and regulatory TCRB repertoires appeared to resemble one another more closely among patients than among healthy donors. Patients with type 1 diabetes made fewer insertions and deleted more nucleotides at VDJ recombination sites, implying thymic rearrangement abnormalities. In all four CD4+ subsets, TCRB CDR3 length was moderately but significantly shorter in type 1 diabetes patients. PCR may preferentially amplify shorter templates, but because patient and control samples were amplified and corrected together, any resulting skew would affect both groups equally. Only small numbers of individuals were included in the HLA sub-analyses, which left unresolved whether HLA type had any influence on TCRB rearrangement. Because cDNA rather than genomic DNA was sequenced, highly expressing activated cells could have been over-represented, although no difference in activation and CD3 levels was found between groups.

The High Capacity cDNA Reverse Transcription Kit was used to reverse transcribe all of the isolated RNA, meaning that expressed TCRB transcripts were what got sequenced. Deep immunoSEQ sequencing was applied to naive, central memory and regulatory T cell samples, giving an average of roughly 3.5 million total reads per sample. After sorted cells were lysed in RLT buffer, RNA was extracted with DNase-treated RNeasy Micro or Mini kits, with the choice depending on cell number. Each cell subset was processed separately to prevent cross-contamination, with patient and healthy donor samples processed together. The immunoSEQ multiplex PCR was used to amplify TCRB sequences from cDNA, yielding 87-bp fragments that span the CDR3 region. Amplicons were sequenced on the Illumina HiSeq platform. The paper's processing steps were these. PCR bias was computationally corrected using synthetic template baselines, reads within Hamming distance 2 were collapsed, and singletons that could not be merged were discarded. Reads were aligned against IMGT so that V, D and J genes, CDR3 length and insertions or deletions at six rearrangement sites could be assigned. Within each subset, clonotype counts were normalized to sorted cell number, after which true diversity and Gini coefficients were computed with the tcR R package. The overlap coefficient, calculated on TCRB nucleotide sequences, was used to measure repertoire sharing. Out-of-frame TCRB sequences from naive cells were analyzed as a proxy for the pre-selection repertoire. TCRdb obtained this table from immuneACCESS and retained in-frame rearrangements with V and J assigned. These tables miss some clones; where compared with another copy, unresolved V genes account for less than half of the shortfall, and the remainder is unexplained. For V, J and clone size, that table is used; D and trimming come from the DNA. The sample yields 240,000 or so clones; roughly 20% were counted once. The ten top clones hold around 0.03% of the sample.

CDR1 and CDR2 are drawn from the germline V gene (reference sequence): SGHNT, YYREEE. V loses 4 bases, J loses 1 base, and the germline ends lie 11 bases apart. The CDR3 covers 14 residues, taking in both the cysteine and the phenylalanine. Only the CDR3 DNA is retained, 42 bases long and in frame from the first base. This clone turned up a few times. Its antigen is unknown. No much larger clonotype is one base removed from it; base qualities were not supplied. A single peripheral blood draw of around 0.11 L on average was collected from each donor into heparinised tubes. Naive, central memory, regulatory and stem cell-like memory CD4+ T cells were sorted on a BD FACSAria II using a panel including CD45RO, CCR7, CD25, CD127, CD95 and CD27. A purity above 95% was achieved for all sorted populations. Right away, PBMCs were isolated by Lymphoprep density gradient centrifugation and were stained directly, with no culture step. Samples were stained and sorted in pairs, with one healthy donor and one patient per experiment, so that batch effects were minimized.

Sequencing was carried out using naive CD4+ T cells from blood. The cell subset or site label of this sample denotes: true naive CD4+ T cells. This TCR was sampled from a woman aged 40-49 years with type 1 diabetes. The chain is encoded by TRBV5-4 joined to TRBJ1-1; the D gene is perhaps TRBD1, from 6 matching bases. The nucleotides read TGTGCCAGCAGCCGCTGGGGGCAGAACACTGAAGCTTTCTTT. This codes for CASSRWGQNTEAFF.